The next 13 T cell receptor beta chains were all read from a single sample in a study of T cell repertoires in cytomegalovirus infection. Their specific antigens are unknown. One entry per CDR3 protein, called by TCRdb with MiXCR from the reads. Of hundreds of thousands of distinct CDR3 sequences in the sample, almost 30% were seen once. The material sequenced was cultured PBMCs, taken from culture after CMV antigen stimulation. Receptors originate from a human donor in good health (CMV status not recorded). Some clones in this sample may be carry-over from other donors' samples.

This clonotype came up many times. The chain is built from TRBV6-1 and TRBJ1-5; no clear D gene. CDR3 length equals 17 residues. Germline V gene data show CDR1 as MNHNS and CDR2 as SASEGT. Trimming removed 2 bases at V and 1 base at J, with 15 bases between. The CDR3 DNA follows: TGTGCCAGCAGTGAATTGAAGGCATCATGGAGCAATCAGCCCCAGCATTTT. This encodes CASSELKASWSNQPQHF.

There are many counts of this clonotype. This chain uses TRBV7-6 with TRBJ2-1; 10 positions agree with TRBD1. Unmatched junction bases numbered 6, after V lost 0 bases and J lost 7 bases. Germline V gene lookup returns CDR1 SGHVS and CDR2 FNYEAQ. This CDR3 has 16 amino acids. The CDR3 DNA sequence: TGTGCCAGCAGCTTAGCCTCGACAGGGGGCGGGAATGAGCAGTTCTTC. Translated, it gives CASSLASTGGGNEQFF.

In its sample, this clonotype was seen many times. The gene calls are TRBV7-2 and TRBJ2-5, with D perhaps given as TRBD1 or TRBD2 (7 bases each). The CDR3 has 17 residues. The ends were cut back, 5 bases at V and 5 bases at J, with 24 bases in the middle. Germline V gene lookup returns CDR1 SGHTA and CDR2 FQGNSA. This CDR3 reads CASSPPGGGVDSETQYF. CDR3 DNA sequence: TGTGCCAGCAGCCCCCCAGGGGGGGGAGTGGATTCGGAGACCCAGTACTTC.

This clonotype occurred a few times. The chain carries TRBV6-5 and TRBJ2-7; 9 bases match TRBD1. Germline loops: CDR1 MNHEY, CDR2 SVGAGI. The CDR3 contains 14 residues. J was trimmed by 3 bases and V by 5 bases; bases with no gene match: 5. The CDR3 loop reads CASSTGTGFYEQYF. The CDR3 DNA sequence: TGTGCCAGCAGTACCGGGACAGGGTTCTACGAGCAGTACTTC.

The V call is TRBV6-2 or TRBV6-3, the J call TRBJ2-4; D is perhaps TRBD2 (6 bases). Trimming took off 6 bases at V and 8 bases at J, with 26 bases between the two ends. This CDR3 spans 17 amino acids. Germline V CDR1 and CDR2: MNHEY, SVGEGT. This CDR3 reads CASRPGVASRGVYIQYF. CDR3 nucleotides: TGTGCCAGCAGGCCTGGGGTGGCCTCGCGGGGCGTCTACATTCAGTACTTC.

The rearrangement joins TRBV19 to TRBJ1-5; 10 bases agree with TRBD1. V dropped 5 bases and J dropped 4; count of bases not matched to a gene: 8. Germline lookup yields CDR1 LNHDA and CDR2 SQIVND (reference sequence). This CDR3 region has 16 residues. CDR3 sequence (DNA): TGTGCCAGTAGTCCTTCGGACAGGGGGAGGAATCAGCCCCAGCATTTT. It specifies CASSPSDRGRNQPQHF.

This clonotype was seen only a few times. The chain is built from TRBV29-1 and TRBJ1-3; possible D gene TRBD1, 6 bases. The CDR3 totals 13 residues. Germline loops: CDR1 SQVTM, CDR2 ANQGSEA. With 6 bases removed from V and 0 bases from J, the gap between germline ends came to 9 bases. CDR3 bases: TGCAGCGTCCTGACAGGCTCTGGAAACACCATATATTTT. Encoded protein: CSVLTGSGNTIYF.

The sample holds a few counts of this clonotype. The chain is built from TRBV7-2 and TRBJ2-2; 9 bases line up with TRBD2. From germline, CDR1 is SGHTA and CDR2 FQGNSA. CDR3 size: 15 residues. V shed 2 bases, J shed 9 bases, and the junction held 7 bases outside the gene matches. CDR3 sequence (DNA): TGTGCCAGCAGCTTATTACCCGGGACTAGCAGGGAGCTGTTTTTT. Translated: CASSLLPGTSRELFF.

This clonotype was observed a few times. V and J are TRBV28 and TRBJ2-3; tentatively, D is TRBD2 (6 bases). V was cut by 4 bases and J by 1 base, with 15 bases left in between. The CDR3 is made up of 16 amino acids. CDR1 and CDR2 (germline): MDHEN, SYDVKM. CDR3 in DNA: TGTGCCAGCAGTTCCCCTTGGCGGGACCGCACAGATACGCAGTATTTT. Its protein is CASSSPWRDRTDTQYF.

This clonotype appeared a few times. The J gene is TRBJ2-5, the V gene TRBV9; D possibly uses TRBD1 or TRBD2 (7 bases each). CDR3 length equals 16 residues. Germline CDR1 and CDR2: SGDLS and YYNGEE. Trimming took off 4 bases at V and 2 bases at J, with 18 bases between the two ends. The CDR3 DNA reads as TGTGCCAGCAGCCCCAGGGGGGGGGCGCGGCAAGAGACCCAGTACTTC. Amino acids: CASSPRGGARQETQYF.

This clonotype was picked up many times. This CDR3 is CASPEVAGRNTEAFF. CDR3 nucleotides: TGTGCCAGCCCTGAGGTAGCTGGGAGAAACACTGAAGCTTTCTTT. The V call is TRBV6-1, the J call TRBJ1-1; D is unclear. CDR3 length: 15 amino acids. V was pared by 8 bases and J by 2 bases, with 18 bases between. Germline loops: CDR1 MNHNS, CDR2 SASEGT.

J is TRBJ2-5 and V is TRBV20-1; the D gene is possibly TRBD1 (5 bases). The CDR3 sequence is 13 residues long. V was cut by 1 base and J by 5 bases, with 11 bases left in between. Germline V lookup: CDR1 DFQATT, CDR2 SNEGSKA (reference sequence). The CDR3 bases are TGCAGTGCTAGAGGTGGGGCCGGTGAGACCCAGTACTTC. It yields the protein CSARGGAGETQYF.

The V and J genes are TRBV10-1 and TRBJ2-7; possible D gene TRBD2, 6 bases. The CDR3 has 13 amino acids. Trimming took 2 bases from V and 1 from J, leaving 6 bases between them. CDR1 and CDR2 from the germline V gene are WNHNN and SYGVQD (reference sequence). The DNA for the CDR3 is TGCGCCAGCAGTGAGGGGGGGTCCTACGAGCAGTACTTC. Residues: CASSEGGSYEQYF.